Described below is a single T cell receptor beta chain sequence and its context. This sample stems from a study of blood T cell repertoires in COVID-19. Study-level information: The United States, Italy and Spain were the sources of the acute and convalescent COVID-19 samples.

As processed by the authors: Amplification of reference gene primers was used by the study to estimate nucleated cell counts. Sequencing used immunoSEQ multiplex PCR; TCRdb keeps in-frame clones, though not all of them. V, J and clone size are taken as reported in that table, and D and trimming were inferred from the DNA itself. The sample contains about 240,000 clones, around nine tenths of which appear only once. V was pared by 2 bases and J by 11 bases, with 24 bases between. CDR3 length: 16 amino acids. In germline, CDR1 is MNHEY, CDR2 SVGAGI. The sample taken for sequencing was peripheral blood. This TCR was recovered from a woman in her 70s with active or convalescent COVID-19. The genes are TRBV6-5 and TRBJ1-1, with no clear D. The CDR3 loop is CASSYAQSRALSGAFF. CDR3 nucleotide sequence: TGTGCCAGCAGTTACGCCCAGTCTCGCGCTTTGAGCGGTGCTTTCTTT.